The 24 T cell receptor beta chains reported below all come from one sample, sequenced in a study of Ad26.COV2.S vaccination and SARS-CoV-2 variants. Clones were sequenced by immunoSEQ multiplex PCR, and TCRdb holds only the in-frame ones, with some missing. The sample holds about 410,000 clones, 80% to 90% seen once. Treatment denoted: roughly 18 received Ad26.COV2.S at low or high dose, single or two shots; several received placebo; per-sample allocation not given. Sampling was performed 63 days after the first vaccine or placebo injection. Material: peripheral blood, obtained in a trial of Ad26.COV2.S vaccine versus placebo. The receptors come from a person aged 18-60 years who received the Ad26.COV2.S COVID-19 vaccine or a placebo.

The CDR3 loop reads CASSLGGLPSEKLFF. The CDR3 DNA reads as TGTGCCAGCAGCTTAGGGGGACTACCGAGTGAAAAACTGTTTTTT. The V gene is TRBV7-9, the J gene TRBJ1-4; possible D gene TRBD1, 5 bases. The V and J ends lost 1 base and 7 bases respectively, with 13 bases between them. Germline V CDR1 and CDR2: SEHNR, FQNEAQ (reference sequence). This CDR3 has 15 amino acids.

The chain couples TRBV10-2 to TRBJ1-2; D gene uncertain. CDR3 length: 12 amino acids. CDR1 WSHSY and CDR2 SAAADI come from the germline V gene. V was trimmed by 5 bases and J by 4 bases, leaving 8 bases between them. In nucleotides, the CDR3 is TGCGCCAGCAGTTGGGGAGGCTATGGCTACACCTTC. Its protein is CASSWGGYGYTF.

The chain has TRBV7-8 and TRBJ2-1; either TRBD1 or TRBD2 may fit D (5 bases each). The CDR3 is 14 residues long. Trimming removed 0 bases from V and 3 bases from J, with 6 bases in between. Germline V gene lookup returns CDR1 SGHVS and CDR2 FQNEAQ. The CDR3, as DNA: TGTGCCAGCAGCTTAGCGAGGGGCTACAATGAGCAGTTCTTC. Translated: CASSLARGYNEQFF.

The J gene is TRBJ1-2, the V gene TRBV7-6, with D unclear. The CDR3 has 14 residues. With 5 bases removed from V and 1 base from J, the gap between germline ends came to 11 bases. Per germline, CDR1 SGHVS and CDR2 FNYEAQ. The CDR3 region is CASSQAPNNYGYTF. CDR3 bases: TGTGCCAGCAGCCAAGCCCCCAATAACTATGGCTACACCTTC.

The chain has TRBV3-1 (or the pseudogene TRBV3-2) and TRBJ2-7; a possible D gene is TRBD2 (5 bases). This CDR3 comprises 14 residues. V was cut by 3 bases and J by 3 bases, with 12 bases left in between. Germline V gene sequence: CDR1 LGHDT, CDR2 YNNKEL (reference sequence). The CDR3 DNA follows: TGTGCCAGCAGCCACCGAGGACTTTACTACGAGCAGTACTTC. This codes for CASSHRGLYYEQYF.

Only a few counts were recorded for this clone. V usage is TRBV7-9 and J usage is TRBJ1-4, with 7 nucleotides matching TRBD1. The CDR3 consists of 14 residues. After removal of 3 bases from V and 8 bases from J, the junction contained 6 bases not matched to a gene. Germline V gene lookup returns CDR1 SEHNR and CDR2 FQNEAQ (reference sequence). Here the CDR3 DNA reads TGTGCCAGCAGCTTCGCAGGGACAGAAGAAAAACTGTTTTTT. It specifies CASSFAGTEEKLFF.

This clone was observed a single time. The V call is TRBV20-1, the J call TRBJ1-2; D is uncertain. Germline V gene sequence: CDR1 DFQATT, CDR2 SNEGSKA (reference sequence). The V end was cut by 3 bases, the J end by 5 bases, with 13 bases between. The CDR3 is 13 residues long. CDR3 sequence: CSASDIEGYGYTF. The CDR3 nucleotides are TGCAGTGCTAGTGACATCGAGGGTTATGGCTACACCTTC.

The chain couples TRBV6-5 to TRBJ1-6, with TRBD1 matching 9 bases. The germline CDR1 and CDR2 sequences are MNHEY and SVGAGI. This CDR3 contains 12 residues. Trimming at V came to 9 bases and at J to 12 bases, leaving 6 bases not matched to a gene. The CDR3 sequence: CASGQGLVPLHF. CDR3 nucleotides: TGTGCCAGTGGACAGGGGTTAGTACCCCTCCACTTT.

The CDR3 bases are TGCAGCGTTGCCCGGGCGTCGAACTATGGCTACACCTTC. It translates to CSVARASNYGYTF. This chain connects TRBV29-1 to TRBJ1-2; D call uncertain. Germline-derived CDR1 and CDR2 are SQVTM and ANQGSEA. Deletions cut 4 bases from V and 2 bases from J, with 11 bases between. This CDR3 contains 13 residues. The entire variable domain, with the rest obtained from reference TRBV29-1 and TRBJ1-2, is as follows: SAVISQKPSRDICQRGTSLTIQCQVDSQVTMMFWYRQQPGQSLTLIATANQGSEATYESGFVIDKFPISRPNLTFSTLTVSNMSPEDSSIYLCSVARASNYGYTFGSGTRLTVV.

The chain combines TRBV10-3 with TRBJ1-1; perhaps TRBD1 as D (6 bases). The CDR3 has 14 amino acids. V gave up 11 bases and J gave up 0 bases, with 16 bases separating them. Germline CDR1 ENHRY, CDR2 SYGVKD. The CDR3 protein is CASNSGAVNTEAFF. CDR3 DNA: TGTGCCTCCAACTCAGGGGCGGTGAACACTGAAGCTTTCTTT.

The chain is built from TRBV5-1 and TRBJ1-3; 10 nucleotides match TRBD1. V lost 4 bases and J lost 4; bases outside the gene matches: 5. CDR3 length: 15 amino acids. The germline V gene encodes CDR1 SGHRS and CDR2 YFSETQ. CDR3 DNA sequence: TGCGCCAGCAGCCCTGGGACAGGGGCAGGAAACACCATATATTTT. This sequence encodes CASSPGTGAGNTIYF.

The chain carries TRBV7-9 and TRBJ1-1; maybe TRBD1 (6 bases). The CDR3 totals 13 residues. Germline V CDR1 and CDR2: SEHNR, FQNEAQ (reference sequence). The V end was cut by 10 bases, the J end by 0 bases, with 12 bases between. The CDR3 loop reads CATHRDLNTEAFF. In DNA, the CDR3 is TGTGCCACGCACAGGGACTTGAACACTGAAGCTTTCTTT.

The chain links TRBV6-5 to TRBJ1-1, with 9 bases matching TRBD1. Germline assignment: CDR1 MNHEY and CDR2 SVGAGI. The J segment lost 5 bases and the V segment lost 6 bases, leaving 7 bases of the junction unmatched. This CDR3 has 14 residues. CDR3 sequence (DNA): TGTGCCAGCAGCCCCCGGGACAGGGTGACTGAAGCTTTCTTT. Translated, it gives CASSPRDRVTEAFF.

The chain recombines TRBV7-9 with TRBJ2-1; D might be TRBD1 (6 bases). The germline V and J ends were trimmed by 6 bases and 6 bases, with 9 bases remaining between them. The CDR3 consists of 12 residues. CDR1 is SEHNR, CDR2 FQNEAQ, per germline (reference sequence). The CDR3 DNA reads as TGTGCCAGCAGACTAGGGGGCAATGAGCAGTTCTTC. Translation: CASRLGGNEQFF.

This sequence joins TRBV7-9 and TRBJ1-4; D is ambiguous. Germline CDR1 is SEHNR and CDR2 is FQNEAQ (reference sequence). The CDR3 sequence is 12 residues long. The ends were cut back, 3 bases at V and 5 bases at J, with 4 bases in the middle. CDR3 sequence reads: CASSFKNEKLFF. Written as DNA, the CDR3 is TGTGCCAGCAGCTTCAAAAATGAAAAACTGTTTTTT.

The V and J genes are TRBV7-8 and TRBJ2-1; no firm D call. CDR3 length: 14 residues. Trimming cost V 5 bases and J 0 bases, with 8 bases left between them. Germline V CDR1 and CDR2: SGHVS, FQNEAQ. The DNA for the CDR3 is TGTGCCAGCAGCCGCGAGAGCTCCTACAATGAGCAGTTCTTC. This gives the protein CASSRESSYNEQFF.

This clone occurred once. The chain couples TRBV6-5 to TRBJ1-1, with D possibly matching TRBD1 (5 bases). Germline CDR1 reads MNHEY; CDR2 reads SVGAGI. The V and J ends lost 10 bases and 3 bases respectively, with 15 bases between them. The CDR3 loop spans 13 amino acids. As DNA, the CDR3 is TGTGCCACTGCGAGGGGAAGAGACACTGAAGCTTTCTTT. Amino acids: CATARGRDTEAFF.

The chain joins TRBV4-2 to TRBJ1-6; D not certain. CDR3 length: 20 amino acids. The V end lost 2 bases, the J end lost 0 bases, and 20 bases lay between the germline ends. CDR1 and CDR2 (germline): LGHNA, YNFKEQ. The CDR3 spells CASSQTTYSRRSSYNSPLHF. The CDR3 DNA reads as TGTGCCAGCAGCCAAACCACCTACTCGAGACGGAGCTCCTATAATTCACCCCTCCACTTT.

The chain carries TRBV7-2 and TRBJ1-1; D remains unclear. CDR1 and CDR2 from the germline V gene are SGHTA and FQGNSA. The CDR3 runs 12 residues. V was cut by 3 bases and J by 7 bases, with 9 bases left in between. Here the CDR3 reads CASSFRSDEAFF. DNA of the CDR3: TGTGCCAGCAGCTTTAGAAGTGATGAAGCTTTCTTT.

This clone was detected only a few times. This sequence joins TRBV29-1 and TRBJ1-1; D remains unclear. The germline V gene encodes CDR1 SQVTM and CDR2 ANQGSEA. The CDR3 totals 13 residues. The V end was cut by 0 bases, the J end by 6 bases, with 11 bases between. CDR3 in DNA: TGCAGCGTTGAAGACCACGCGAATCCTGAAGCTTTCTTT. It specifies CSVEDHANPEAFF.

On this clone: This specimen includes other DNA sequences encoding the same CDR3. The chain recombines TRBV7-9 with TRBJ1-1; no definite D call. The germline CDR1 and CDR2 sequences are SEHNR and FQNEAQ (reference sequence). CDR3 size: 12 residues. V lost 6 bases and J lost 1, with 6 bases in between. The CDR3 DNA reads TGTGCCAGCAGTTCTCCGAACACTGAAGCTTTCTTT. This encodes CASSSPNTEAFF.

This chain links TRBV5-1 with TRBJ2-3, with a possible D match to TRBD2 (5 bases). V was pared by 0 bases and J by 1 base, with 15 bases between. The germline V gene has CDR1 SGHRS and CDR2 YFSETQ. The CDR3 consists of 17 residues. In DNA, the CDR3 is TGCGCCAGCAGCTTGGTTCGGCCTAGCTTGGGCACAGATACGCAGTATTTT. This gives the protein CASSLVRPSLGTDTQYF.

The rearrangement links TRBV20-1 to TRBJ1-4; D may be TRBD1 (5 bases). V lost 3 bases and J lost 0, with 14 bases in between. The CDR3 is made up of 16 amino acids. CDR1 and CDR2 (germline): DFQATT, SNEGSKA (reference sequence). The CDR3 loop is CSASVGDGATNEKLFF. Here the CDR3 DNA reads TGCAGTGCTAGTGTGGGGGATGGGGCAACTAATGAAAAACTGTTTTTT.

The CDR3 here is CASNYGQPQGGTQYF. The DNA for the CDR3 is TGTGCCAGTAACTACGGACAGCCCCAGGGGGGTACGCAGTATTTT. The rearrangement uses TRBV5-4 and TRBJ2-3, with D maybe TRBD1 (7 bases). The CDR3 loop spans 15 amino acids. With 8 bases removed from V and 8 bases from J, the gap between germline ends came to 24 bases. Germline V lookup: CDR1 SGHNT, CDR2 YYREEE (reference sequence).